This T cell receptor (beta chain) stems from a study of blood T cell dynamics during melanoma immunotherapy. Each bulk PBMC sample had 300 to 400 ng DNA loaded. Clones were read by immunoSEQ multiplex PCR, and TCRdb kept only the in-frame ones, dropping some. The table shows over 9,500 clones, with about nine tenths occurring only once. V shed 6 bases, J shed 7 bases, and the junction held 7 bases outside the gene matches. Per germline, CDR1 MNHNS and CDR2 SASEGT. The CDR3 covers 14 residues. Time point described: week 3, after first cycle of checkpoint inhibitor. The sequence was obtained from a human donor with melanoma. The specimen comprised blood, sampled from a patient treated with checkpoint blockade. The chain carries TRBV6-1 and TRBJ2-1, with 9 bases fitting TRBD2. The CDR3 is CASRAGREGNEQFF. CDR3 coding DNA: TGTGCCAGCAGAGCGGGGCGGGAGGGGAATGAGCAGTTCTTC.